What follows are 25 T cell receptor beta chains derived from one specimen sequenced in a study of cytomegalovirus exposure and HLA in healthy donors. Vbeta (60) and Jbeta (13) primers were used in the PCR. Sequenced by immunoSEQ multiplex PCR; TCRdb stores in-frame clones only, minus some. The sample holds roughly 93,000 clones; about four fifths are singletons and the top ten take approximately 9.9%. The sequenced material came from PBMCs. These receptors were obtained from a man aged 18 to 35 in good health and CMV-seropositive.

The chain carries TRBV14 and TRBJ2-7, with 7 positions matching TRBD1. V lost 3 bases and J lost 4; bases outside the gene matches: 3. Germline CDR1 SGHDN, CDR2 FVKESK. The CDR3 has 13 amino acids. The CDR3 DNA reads TGTGCCAGCAGCCATGGGACAGTATACGAGCAGTACTTC. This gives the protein CASSHGTVYEQYF.

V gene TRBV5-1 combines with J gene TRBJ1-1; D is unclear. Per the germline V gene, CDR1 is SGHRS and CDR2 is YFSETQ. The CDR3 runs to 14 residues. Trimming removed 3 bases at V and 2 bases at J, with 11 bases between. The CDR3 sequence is CASSSLPPNTEAFF. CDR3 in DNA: TGCGCCAGCAGCTCCCTCCCCCCTAACACTGAAGCTTTCTTT. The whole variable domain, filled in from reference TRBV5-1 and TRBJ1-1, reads KAGVTQTPRYLIKTRGQQVTLSCSPISGHRSVSWYQQTPGQGLQFLFEYFSETQRNKGNFPGRFSGRQFSNSRSEMNVSTLELGDSALYLCASSSLPPNTEAFFGQGTRLTVV.

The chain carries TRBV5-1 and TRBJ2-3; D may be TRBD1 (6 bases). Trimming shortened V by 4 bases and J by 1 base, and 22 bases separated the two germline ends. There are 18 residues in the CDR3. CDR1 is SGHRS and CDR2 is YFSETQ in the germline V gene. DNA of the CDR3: TGCGCCAGCAGCCAAGAATCCCTGGCAGGGGTAGGCACAGATACGCAGTATTTT. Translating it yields CASSQESLAGVGTDTQYF.

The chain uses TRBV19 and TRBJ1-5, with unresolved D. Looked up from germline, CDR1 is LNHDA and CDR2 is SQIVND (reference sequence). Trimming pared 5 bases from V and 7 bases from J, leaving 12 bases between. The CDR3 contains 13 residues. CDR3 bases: TGTGCCAGTAGTGCGGGTTCTCAACAGCCCCAGCATTTT. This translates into CASSAGSQQPQHF.

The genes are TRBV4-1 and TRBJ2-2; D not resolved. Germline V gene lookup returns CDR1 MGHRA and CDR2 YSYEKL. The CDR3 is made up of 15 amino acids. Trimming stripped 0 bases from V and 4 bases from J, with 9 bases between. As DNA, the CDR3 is TGCGCCAGCAGCCAAGAACTCCCGTTCACCGGGGAGCTGTTTTTT. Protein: CASSQELPFTGELFF.

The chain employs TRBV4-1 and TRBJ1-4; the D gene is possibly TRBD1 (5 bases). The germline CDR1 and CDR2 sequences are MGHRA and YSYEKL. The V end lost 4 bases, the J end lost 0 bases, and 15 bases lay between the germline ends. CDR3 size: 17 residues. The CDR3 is CASSPYQGLTTNEKLFF. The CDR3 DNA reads TGCGCCAGCAGCCCGTATCAGGGCTTAACAACTAATGAAAAACTGTTTTTT.

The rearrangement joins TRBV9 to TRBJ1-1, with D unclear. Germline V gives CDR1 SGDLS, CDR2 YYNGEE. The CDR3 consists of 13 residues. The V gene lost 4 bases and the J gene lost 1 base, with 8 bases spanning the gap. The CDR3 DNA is TGTGCCAGCAGCACCCACACGAACACTGAAGCTTTCTTT. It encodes CASSTHTNTEAFF.

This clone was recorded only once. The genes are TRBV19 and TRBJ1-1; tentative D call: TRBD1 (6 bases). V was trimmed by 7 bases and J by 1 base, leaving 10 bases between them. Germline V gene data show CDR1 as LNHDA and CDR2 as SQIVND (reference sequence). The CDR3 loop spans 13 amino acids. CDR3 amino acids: CASMDRPNTEAFF. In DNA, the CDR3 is TGTGCCAGTATGGACAGACCGAACACTGAAGCTTTCTTT. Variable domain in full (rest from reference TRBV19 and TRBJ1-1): DGGITQSPKYLFRKEGQNVTLSCEQNLNHDAMYWYRQDPGQGLRLIYYSQIVNDFQKGDIAEGYSVSREKKESFPLTVTSAQKNPTAFYLCASMDRPNTEAFFGQGTRLTVV.

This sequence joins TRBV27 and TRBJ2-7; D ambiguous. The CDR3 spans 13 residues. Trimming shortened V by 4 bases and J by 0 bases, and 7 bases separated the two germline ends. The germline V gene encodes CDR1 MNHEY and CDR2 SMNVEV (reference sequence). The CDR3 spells CASSSHNSYEQYF. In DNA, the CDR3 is TGTGCCAGCAGTTCCCACAACTCCTACGAGCAGTACTTC.

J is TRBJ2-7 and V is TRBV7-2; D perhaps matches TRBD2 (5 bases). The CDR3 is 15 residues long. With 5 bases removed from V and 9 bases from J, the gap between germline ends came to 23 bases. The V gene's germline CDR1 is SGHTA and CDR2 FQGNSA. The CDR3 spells CASSLPRRDRNRQYF. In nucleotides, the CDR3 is TGTGCCAGCAGCCTCCCCCGACGGGATCGAAATCGGCAGTACTTC.

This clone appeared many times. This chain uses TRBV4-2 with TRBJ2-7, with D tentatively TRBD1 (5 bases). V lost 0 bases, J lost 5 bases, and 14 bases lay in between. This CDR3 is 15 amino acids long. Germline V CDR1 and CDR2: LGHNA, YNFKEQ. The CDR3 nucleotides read TGTGCCAGCAGCCAAGATCGGGCACAGGCGAACGAGCAGTACTTC. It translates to CASSQDRAQANEQYF.

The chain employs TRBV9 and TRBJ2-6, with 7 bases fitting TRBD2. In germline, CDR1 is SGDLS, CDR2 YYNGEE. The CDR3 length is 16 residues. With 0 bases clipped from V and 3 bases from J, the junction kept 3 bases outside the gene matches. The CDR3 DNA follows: TGTGCCAGCAGCGTAGGGGGGAGGGTTGGGGCCAACGTCCTGACTTTC. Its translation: CASSVGGRVGANVLTF.

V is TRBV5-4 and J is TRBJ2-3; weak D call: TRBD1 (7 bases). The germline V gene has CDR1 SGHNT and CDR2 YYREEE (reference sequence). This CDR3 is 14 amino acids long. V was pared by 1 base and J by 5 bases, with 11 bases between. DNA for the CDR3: TGTGCCAGCAGCTTGTCAGGGGGGAGAGATACGCAGTATTTT. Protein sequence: CASSLSGGRDTQYF.

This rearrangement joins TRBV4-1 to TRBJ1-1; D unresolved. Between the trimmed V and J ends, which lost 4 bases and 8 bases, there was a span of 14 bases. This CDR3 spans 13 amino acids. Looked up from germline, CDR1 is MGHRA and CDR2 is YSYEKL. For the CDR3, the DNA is TGCGCCAGCAGCCTGAATCTTGCGGGGGAAGCTTTCTTT. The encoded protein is CASSLNLAGEAFF.

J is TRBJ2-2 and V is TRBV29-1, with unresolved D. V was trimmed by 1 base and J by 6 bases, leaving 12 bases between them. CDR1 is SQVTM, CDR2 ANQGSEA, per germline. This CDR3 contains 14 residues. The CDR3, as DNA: TGCAGCGTTGAAGGCCAGGATGGGTCCGGGGAGCTGTTTTTT. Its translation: CSVEGQDGSGELFF.

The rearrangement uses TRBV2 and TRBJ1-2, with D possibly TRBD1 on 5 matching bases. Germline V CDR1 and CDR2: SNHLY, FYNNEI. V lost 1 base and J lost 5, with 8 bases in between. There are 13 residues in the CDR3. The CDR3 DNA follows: TGTGCCAGCAGTGAAGTGGGGGGATATGGCTACACCTTC. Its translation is CASSEVGGYGYTF.

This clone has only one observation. The chain's CDR3 is CASTGDYYEQYF. The CDR3 nucleotides are TGTGCCAGCACGGGAGATTACTACGAGCAGTACTTC. The gene calls are TRBV28 and TRBJ2-7, with a weak D call TRBD2 (6 bases). Germline CDR1 and CDR2: MDHEN and SYDVKM. V lost 7 bases, J lost 3 bases, and 10 bases lay in between. CDR3 size: 12 residues.

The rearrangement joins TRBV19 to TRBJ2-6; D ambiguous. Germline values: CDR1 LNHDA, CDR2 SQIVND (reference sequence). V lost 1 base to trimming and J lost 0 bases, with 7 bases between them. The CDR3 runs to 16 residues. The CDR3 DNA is TGTGCCAGTAGTATAGTGCCAGGCTCTGGGGCCAACGTCCTGACTTTC. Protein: CASSIVPGSGANVLTF.

The CDR3, as DNA: TGTGCCAGCATGGGACAGGAAAGCTATGGCTACACCTTC. This gives the protein CASMGQESYGYTF. The chain couples TRBV7-9 to TRBJ1-2, with 8 positions matching TRBD1. The germline gives CDR1 SEHNR, CDR2 FQNEAQ (reference sequence). Unmatched junction bases numbered 5, after V lost 7 bases and J lost 4 bases. The CDR3 loop spans 13 amino acids. The complete variable domain, with remaining parts taken from reference TRBV7-9 and TRBJ1-2, reads DTGVSQNPRHKITKRGQNVTFRCDPISEHNRLYWYRQTLGQGPEFLTYFQNEAQLEKSRLLSDRFSAERPKGSFSTLEIQRTEQGDSAMYLCASMGQESYGYTFGSGTRLTVV.

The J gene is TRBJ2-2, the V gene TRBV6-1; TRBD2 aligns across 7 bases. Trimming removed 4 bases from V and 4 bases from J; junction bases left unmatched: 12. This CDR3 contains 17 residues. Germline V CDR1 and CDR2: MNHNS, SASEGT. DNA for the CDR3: TGTGCCAGCAGTGCCCCCGCGGGCGGGGGAATCACCGGGGAGCTGTTTTTT. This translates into CASSAPAGGGITGELFF.

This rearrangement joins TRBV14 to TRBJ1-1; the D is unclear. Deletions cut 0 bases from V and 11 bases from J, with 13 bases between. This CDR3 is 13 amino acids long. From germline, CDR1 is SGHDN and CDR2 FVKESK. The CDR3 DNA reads TGTGCCAGCAGCCAAGACCGACCAACGCGGGCTTTCTTT. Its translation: CASSQDRPTRAFF.

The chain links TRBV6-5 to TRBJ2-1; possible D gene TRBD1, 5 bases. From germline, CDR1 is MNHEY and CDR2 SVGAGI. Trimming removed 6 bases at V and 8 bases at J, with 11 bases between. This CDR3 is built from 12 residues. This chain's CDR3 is CASSRTGYEQFF. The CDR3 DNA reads TGTGCCAGCAGCCGTACAGGTTATGAGCAGTTCTTC.

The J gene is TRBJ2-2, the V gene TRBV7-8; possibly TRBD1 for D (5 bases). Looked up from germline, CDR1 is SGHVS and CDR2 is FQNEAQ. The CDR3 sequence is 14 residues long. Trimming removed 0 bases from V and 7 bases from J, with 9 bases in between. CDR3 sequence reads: CASSLAQGVGELFF. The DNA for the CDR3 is TGTGCCAGCAGCTTAGCGCAGGGTGTCGGGGAGCTGTTTTTT.

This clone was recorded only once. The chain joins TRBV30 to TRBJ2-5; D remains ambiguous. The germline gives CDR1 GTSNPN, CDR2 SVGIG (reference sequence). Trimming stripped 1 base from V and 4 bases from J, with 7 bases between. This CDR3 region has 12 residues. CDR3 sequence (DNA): TGTGCCTGGAGTGACTCCTCAGAGACCCAGTACTTC. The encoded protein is CAWSDSSETQYF.

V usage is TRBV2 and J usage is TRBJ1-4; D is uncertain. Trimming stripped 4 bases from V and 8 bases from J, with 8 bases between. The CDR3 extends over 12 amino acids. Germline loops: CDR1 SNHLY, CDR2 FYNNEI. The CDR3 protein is CASSVVWEKLFF. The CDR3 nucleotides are TGTGCCAGCAGTGTAGTTTGGGAAAAACTGTTTTTT.